These 30 T cell receptor beta chains were sequenced from one sample in a study of cytomegalovirus exposure and HLA in healthy donors. Primers included in the PCR were 60 Vbeta and 13 Jbeta primers. The method was immunoSEQ multiplex PCR; TCRdb's version includes in-frame clones alone and lacks a portion of them. The sample lists more than 150,000 clones, about 90% seen once, with 0.2% to 0.3% in the top ten. Sequencing was done on a sample of PBMCs. These receptors originate from a girl in the first two years of life in good health and CMV-seronegative.

The rearrangement links TRBV7-9 to TRBJ2-5, with 9 bases fitting TRBD1. The germline gives CDR1 SEHNR, CDR2 FQNEAQ (reference sequence). With V trimmed by 5 bases and J by 4 bases, 14 bases remained unmatched. CDR3 length equals 17 residues. The CDR3 DNA sequence: TGTGCCAGCAGCCTAGACCTACAGGGGGCGCGACGAGAGACCCAGTACTTC. Protein product: CASSLDLQGARRETQYF.

The chain employs TRBV12-5 and TRBJ1-6; 7 bases map to TRBD1. With V trimmed by 3 bases and J by 7 bases, 6 bases remained unmatched. Germline V gene lookup returns CDR1 LGHNT and CDR2 FRNRAP. There are 15 residues in the CDR3. Here the CDR3 DNA reads TGTGCTAGTGGTTTTACAACAGGGGCGAATTCACCCCTCCACTTT. Its protein product is CASGFTTGANSPLHF. Supplemented by reference TRBV12-5 and TRBJ1-6, the full variable domain reads DARVTQTPRHKVTEMGQEVTMRCQPILGHNTVFWYRQTMMQGLELLAYFRNRAPLDDSGMPKDRFSAEMPDATLATLKIQPSEPRDSAVYFCASGFTTGANSPLHFGNGTRLTVT.

The V call is TRBV7-3, the J call TRBJ1-1, with D perhaps matching TRBD1 (5 bases). The length of the CDR3 is 13 residues. V lost 5 bases to trimming and J lost 1 base, with 8 bases between them. Germline V gives CDR1 SGHTA, CDR2 FQGTGA. CDR3 residues: CASSTQGNTEAFF. CDR3 bases: TGTGCCAGCAGCACTCAGGGGAACACTGAAGCTTTCTTT.

The chain combines TRBV6-5 with TRBJ1-1; D possibly corresponds to TRBD1 (6 bases). CDR3 length equals 13 residues. Trimming took off 8 bases at V and 6 bases at J, with 16 bases between the two ends. Germline values: CDR1 MNHEY, CDR2 SVGAGI. CDR3: CASSRGGDPEAFF. The CDR3 bases are TGTGCCAGCTCTCGGGGGGGCGACCCTGAAGCTTTCTTT.

This chain uses TRBV29-1 with TRBJ2-5; D possibly corresponds to TRBD2 (5 bases). The germline gives CDR1 SQVTM, CDR2 ANQGSEA. V was trimmed by 4 bases and J by 5 bases, leaving 14 bases between them. The CDR3 extends over 13 amino acids. CDR3 residues: CSVVVRAKETQYF. CDR3 bases: TGCAGCGTTGTGGTGCGGGCCAAGGAGACCCAGTACTTC.

The genes are TRBV5-6 and TRBJ1-2; weak D call: TRBD1 (6 bases). The V gene's germline CDR1 is SGHDT and CDR2 YYEEEE. CDR3 length: 15 residues. Trimming stripped 3 bases from V and 5 bases from J, with 17 bases between. Written as DNA, the CDR3 is TGTGCCAGCAGCTCGAATTGGGTTACAGGGTATGGCTACACCTTC. This translates into CASSSNWVTGYGYTF.

The chain uses TRBV4-3 and TRBJ2-7; no firm D call. Trimming took off 1 base at V and 0 bases at J, with 10 bases between the two ends. CDR1 and CDR2 (germline): LGHNA, YSLEER. This CDR3 has 15 amino acids. The CDR3 nucleotides are TGCGCCAGCAGCCAAGCTTATTTGGCCTCCTACGAGCAGTACTTC. The encoded protein is CASSQAYLASYEQYF.

V is TRBV9 and J is TRBJ2-1; 10 nucleotides match TRBD2. The V gene's germline CDR1 is SGDLS and CDR2 YYNGEE. CDR3 length equals 16 residues. The V gene end was trimmed by 1 base and the J gene end by 4 bases; junction bases not matched to a gene: 5. This CDR3 reads CASSVLAGEVYNEQFF. The DNA of the CDR3 is TGTGCCAGCAGCGTACTAGCGGGAGAGGTATACAATGAGCAGTTCTTC.

The rearrangement joins TRBV5-4 to TRBJ2-7; D might be TRBD2 (5 bases). The V end lost 4 bases, the J end lost 3 bases, and 14 bases lay between the germline ends. There are 14 residues in the CDR3. Germline lookup yields CDR1 SGHNT and CDR2 YYREEE (reference sequence). CDR3 bases: TGTGCCAGCAGCGCGAGGACGGGAAACTACGAGCAGTACTTC. This gives the protein CASSARTGNYEQYF.

The rearrangement links TRBV9 to TRBJ2-3; 10 nucleotides align to TRBD1. With 4 bases clipped from V and 4 bases from J, the junction kept 6 bases outside the gene matches. This CDR3 is built from 15 residues. Germline CDR1 and CDR2: SGDLS and YYNGEE. CDR3 amino acids: CASSPRDRGADTQYF. In nucleotides, the CDR3 is TGTGCCAGCAGCCCGAGGGACAGGGGTGCAGATACGCAGTATTTT.

The chain joins TRBV2 to TRBJ2-7; D gene unclear. The CDR3 sequence is 14 residues long. Trimming removed 2 bases from V and 2 bases from J, with 10 bases in between. Germline V gene sequence: CDR1 SNHLY, CDR2 FYNNEI. Here the CDR3 reads CASSESRMTYEQYF. The CDR3 DNA follows: TGTGCCAGCAGTGAATCCAGGATGACCTACGAGCAGTACTTC.

CDR3: CASSPFNEQFF. In DNA form, the CDR3 reads TGTGCCAGCAGCCCTTTCAATGAGCAGTTCTTC. The chain recombines TRBV7-9 with TRBJ2-1; D is unclear. Germline assignment: CDR1 SEHNR and CDR2 FQNEAQ (reference sequence). This CDR3 is 11 amino acids long. Trimming took 5 bases from V and 6 from J, leaving 5 bases between them.

The rearrangement uses TRBV5-6 and TRBJ2-7, with no clear D. V dropped 0 bases and J dropped 4 bases, with 8 bases sitting between them. Germline values: CDR1 SGHDT, CDR2 YYEEEE. The CDR3 totals 13 residues. The CDR3 loop reads CASSLVARYEQYF. The DNA of the CDR3 is TGTGCCAGCAGCTTGGTTGCCCGGTACGAGCAGTACTTC.

The V and J genes are TRBV6-5 and TRBJ2-7, with a weak D call TRBD2 (7 bases). The CDR3 sequence is 14 residues long. CDR1 and CDR2 from the germline V gene are MNHEY and SVGAGI. The V gene lost 2 bases and the J gene lost 9 bases, with 17 bases spanning the gap. CDR3 region: CASSYGGAATGQYF. CDR3 in DNA: TGTGCCAGCAGTTACGGGGGGGCAGCTACGGGGCAGTACTTC.

The chain has TRBV21-1 and TRBJ2-7; the listed D gene, TRBD1, was not tested against the DNA. TRBV21-1 corresponds to a pseudogene. The length of the CDR3 is 15 residues. This chain's CDR3 is CASSKGATGSHEQYF. CDR3 in DNA: TGTGCCAGCAGCAAGGGGGCGACAGGGTCCCACGAGCAGTACTTC.

Only one count was recorded for this clone. The rearrangement links TRBV11-1 to TRBJ2-7; tentatively, D is TRBD1 (6 bases). This CDR3 contains 16 residues. V was cut by 5 bases and J by 2 bases, with 19 bases left in between. Germline values: CDR1 SGHAT, CDR2 FQDESV (reference sequence). The CDR3 protein is CASSPQRTVTTYEQYF. The CDR3 nucleotides are TGTGCCAGCAGCCCGCAGAGGACAGTTACAACCTACGAGCAGTACTTC.

J is TRBJ2-5 and V is TRBV10-1; the D gene is possibly TRBD2 (6 bases). The length of the CDR3 is 12 residues. CDR1 and CDR2 from the germline V gene are WNHNN and SYGVQD (reference sequence). V was cut by 0 bases and J by 7 bases, with 6 bases left in between. The chain's CDR3 is CASSESGGTQYF. In nucleotides, the CDR3 is TGCGCCAGCAGTGAGTCGGGGGGGACCCAGTACTTC.

Details on this clone: Other DNA sequences of this sample code for an identical CDR3. The V and J genes are TRBV5-1 and TRBJ1-3; D call uncertain. V shed 0 bases and J shed 3 bases, with 4 bases lying between them. CDR1 and CDR2 (germline): SGHRS, YFSETQ. The CDR3 length is 13 residues. The CDR3 loop is CASSLDSGNTIYF. The CDR3, as DNA: TGCGCCAGCAGCTTGGACAGTGGAAACACCATATATTTT.

J is TRBJ1-2 and V is TRBV29-1; D not certain. CDR3 size: 11 residues. Germline V lookup: CDR1 SQVTM, CDR2 ANQGSEA. V lost 6 bases to trimming and J lost 7 bases, with 12 bases between them. CDR3 loop: CSVAAGSGYTF. CDR3 in DNA: TGCAGCGTCGCCGCCGGGTCTGGCTACACCTTC.

The chain is built from TRBV6-5 and TRBJ1-6, with D tentatively TRBD1 (5 bases). CDR1 is MNHEY and CDR2 is SVGAGI in the germline V gene. Deletions cut 2 bases from V and 9 bases from J, with 17 bases between. The length of the CDR3 is 16 residues. The CDR3 coding sequence is TGTGCCAGCAGTTACACCAAGCAGGGCTACGGTTCACCCCTCCACTTT. Amino acid sequence: CASSYTKQGYGSPLHF.

V usage is TRBV18 and J usage is TRBJ1-5, with D possibly matching TRBD1 (5 bases). With 3 bases removed from V and 7 bases from J, the gap between germline ends came to 13 bases. This CDR3 is 14 amino acids long. Per germline, CDR1 KGHSH and CDR2 LQKENI. CDR3 sequence (DNA): TGTGCCAGCTCACCGGGGCCGGGGGGGCAGCCCCAGCATTTT. Translation: CASSPGPGGQPQHF.

The CDR3 sequence: CASSPDRPNTEAFF. The CDR3 nucleotides are TGTGCCAGCTCACCTGACAGGCCGAACACTGAAGCTTTCTTT. The genes are TRBV18 and TRBJ1-1, with D possibly TRBD1 on 6 matching bases. V lost 3 bases and J 1 base, leaving 9 bases between the germline ends. Germline V gives CDR1 KGHSH, CDR2 LQKENI. There are 14 residues in the CDR3. Variable domain in full (rest from reference TRBV18 and TRBJ1-1): NAGVMQNPRHLVRRRGQEARLRCSPMKGHSHVYWYRQLPEEGLKFMVYLQKENIIDESGMPKERFSAEFPKEGPSILRIQQVVRGDSAAYFCASSPDRPNTEAFFGQGTRLTVV.

The J gene is TRBJ2-3, the V gene TRBV19; 8 positions match TRBD2. Germline V CDR1 and CDR2: LNHDA, SQIVND (reference sequence). The CDR3 runs to 16 residues. The J segment lost 2 bases and the V segment lost 5 bases, leaving 9 bases of the junction unmatched. The CDR3, as DNA: TGTGCCAGTAGTTCTTCGGCGGGAGGTTCCACAGATACGCAGTATTTT. This encodes CASSSSAGGSTDTQYF.

V is TRBV6-1 and J is TRBJ1-1; 7 bases agree with TRBD1. V was clipped by 1 base and J by 0 bases; unmatched bases: 8. This CDR3 comprises 17 residues. CDR1 MNHNS and CDR2 SASEGT come from the germline V gene. The CDR3, as DNA: TGTGCCAGCAGTGAAGGAGGGGGCTCGGACATGAACACTGAAGCTTTCTTT. Its protein product is CASSEGGGSDMNTEAFF.

The V gene is TRBV5-8, the J gene TRBJ2-7; 7 bases agree with TRBD1. V was pared by 6 bases and J by 1 base, with 7 bases of the junction left unmatched. Germline lookup yields CDR1 SGHTS and CDR2 YDEGEE. The CDR3 consists of 14 residues. The DNA of the CDR3 is TGTGCCAGCAAGACTAACAGGGGTTCCTACGAGCAGTACTTC. This gives the protein CASKTNRGSYEQYF.

The chain recombines TRBV6-1 with TRBJ2-5; the D is unclear. Germline-derived CDR1 and CDR2 are MNHNS and SASEGT. The CDR3 runs to 12 residues. The V end lost 6 bases, the J end lost 10 bases, and 15 bases lay between the germline ends. The CDR3 sequence: CASRNRGPDQYF. CDR3 DNA sequence: TGTGCCAGCAGAAACCGAGGCCCGGACCAGTACTTC.

The gene calls are TRBV27 and TRBJ1-1; TRBD1 aligns across 11 bases. J was trimmed by 5 bases and V by 6 bases; bases with no gene match: 8. This CDR3 has 15 amino acids. Germline-derived CDR1 and CDR2 are MNHEY and SMNVEV (reference sequence). CDR3 sequence reads: CASRWTGGLQTEAFF. CDR3 nucleotide sequence: TGTGCCAGCAGATGGACAGGGGGCCTCCAGACTGAAGCTTTCTTT.

The chain carries TRBV9 and TRBJ2-2, with TRBD2 matching over 8 bases. After removal of 4 bases from V and 7 bases from J, the junction contained 12 bases not matched to a gene. The CDR3 runs to 16 residues. CDR1 SGDLS and CDR2 YYNGEE come from the germline V gene. The CDR3 DNA reads as TGTGCCAGCAGCCCACGGAACGGGGGGGCAAACGGGGAGCTGTTTTTT. This sequence encodes CASSPRNGGANGELFF. The variable domain in full, completed from reference TRBV9 and TRBJ2-2, reads DSGVTQTPKHLITATGQRVTLRCSPRSGDLSVYWYQQSLDQGLQFLIQYYNGEERAKGNILERFSAQQFPDLHSELNLSSLELGDSALYFCASSPRNGGANGELFFGEGSRLTVL.

V usage is TRBV6-1 and J usage is TRBJ2-7; 9 positions match TRBD1. V was pared by 6 bases and J by 0 bases, with 3 bases of the junction left unmatched. Germline loops: CDR1 MNHNS, CDR2 SASEGT. CDR3 length: 14 amino acids. In DNA form, the CDR3 reads TGTGCCAGCAGACCGGGACAGGGCTCCTACGAGCAGTACTTC. This codes for CASRPGQGSYEQYF.

The chain links TRBV2 to TRBJ2-7, with no clear D. Deletions cut 7 bases from V and 1 base from J, with 11 bases between. Germline V gives CDR1 SNHLY, CDR2 FYNNEI. The CDR3 runs to 13 residues. The CDR3 reads CASTRQLSYEQYF. CDR3 DNA sequence: TGTGCCAGCACCAGACAACTGTCCTACGAGCAGTACTTC.